These 12 T cell receptor beta chains were sequenced from one sample in a study of blood T cell repertoires in COVID-19. Clones were sequenced by immunoSEQ multiplex PCR, and TCRdb holds only the in-frame ones, with some missing. The sample lists around 230,000 clones, 65% to 85% occurring once. The sequencing sample was made of peripheral blood. These receptors all stem from a woman in her forties or fifties with acute or convalescent COVID-19.

This clone was seen a few times. V and J are TRBV2 and TRBJ1-5, with 7 bases lining up with TRBD1. The trim removed 4 bases at V and 7 bases at J, leaving 7 bases unmatched. The CDR3 has 14 amino acids. In germline, CDR1 is SNHLY, CDR2 FYNNEI. The DNA for the CDR3 is TGTGCCAGCAGTGCCACAGGGGAAGTGCAGCCCCAGCATTTT. It encodes CASSATGEVQPQHF.

The V call is TRBV24-1, the J call TRBJ1-2, with 7 bases lining up with TRBD1. This CDR3 comprises 13 residues. V was pared by 3 bases and J by 7 bases, with 4 bases of the junction left unmatched. Germline V gene lookup returns CDR1 KGHDR and CDR2 SFDVKD. DNA for the CDR3: TGTGCCACCAGTGATCGGGACAGCGGTGGCTACACCTTC. Translating it yields CATSDRDSGGYTF.

The chain has TRBV5-6 and TRBJ2-1; 12 bases are shared with TRBD2. Germline loops: CDR1 SGHDT, CDR2 YYEEEE. After removal of 0 bases from V and 9 bases from J, the junction contained 10 bases not matched to a gene. The CDR3 length is 17 residues. CDR3: CASSLGDVLAGGSEQFF. The CDR3 bases are TGTGCCAGCAGCTTGGGGGATGTACTAGCGGGAGGCAGTGAGCAGTTCTTC.

This rearrangement joins TRBV28 to TRBJ2-7, with 8 bases aligning to TRBD1. Trimming cost V 5 bases and J 6 bases; bases outside gene matches: 12. This CDR3 region has 15 residues. The germline V gene has CDR1 MDHEN and CDR2 SYDVKM. The CDR3 sequence: CASSPPLGQGGEQYF. Here the CDR3 DNA reads TGTGCCAGCAGTCCACCCCTCGGACAGGGAGGCGAGCAGTACTTC. The variable domain in full, completed from reference TRBV28 and TRBJ2-7, reads DVKVTQSSRYLVKRTGEKVFLECVQDMDHENMFWYRQDPGLGLRLIYFSYDVKMKEKGDIPEGYSVSREKKERFSLILESASTNQTSMYLCASSPPLGQGGEQYFGPGTRLTVT.

The chain carries TRBV29-1 and TRBJ2-1, with TRBD2 as a possible D gene (6 bases). The CDR3 covers 13 residues. From germline, CDR1 is SQVTM and CDR2 ANQGSEA. The germline V and J ends were trimmed by 4 bases and 10 bases, with 17 bases remaining between them. The CDR3 sequence is CSVGGWQGLEQFF. Here the CDR3 DNA reads TGCAGCGTTGGGGGGTGGCAGGGACTGGAGCAGTTCTTC.

This chain joins TRBV5-1 and TRBJ2-1; 11 bases agree with TRBD2. This CDR3 region has 15 residues. The ends lost 4 bases at V and 5 bases at J; junction bases unmatched: 5. Germline CDR1 and CDR2: SGHRS and YFSETQ. CDR3 coding DNA: TGCGCCAGCAGCCACGGGACTAGCGGTAACAATGAGCAGTTCTTC. Translating it yields CASSHGTSGNNEQFF. The variable domain in full, with the rest retrieved from reference TRBV5-1 and TRBJ2-1, is KAGVTQTPRYLIKTRGQQVTLSCSPISGHRSVSWYQQTPGQGLQFLFEYFSETQRNKGNFPGRFSGRQFSNSRSEMNVSTLELGDSALYLCASSHGTSGNNEQFFGPGTRLTVL.

The chain uses TRBV7-6 and TRBJ1-5, with D maybe TRBD1 (6 bases). V was cut by 5 bases and J by 1 base, with 15 bases left in between. CDR3 length: 16 residues. The germline V gene has CDR1 SGHVS and CDR2 FNYEAQ. CDR3 loop: CASSPTQGRSNQPQHF. CDR3 DNA: TGTGCCAGCAGCCCTACACAGGGACGGAGCAATCAGCCCCAGCATTTT.

The chain employs TRBV30 and TRBJ2-1; 9 nucleotides agree with TRBD2. The CDR3 extends over 15 amino acids. V shed 6 bases, J shed 6 bases, and the junction held 12 bases outside the gene matches. Germline values: CDR1 GTSNPN, CDR2 SVGIG (reference sequence). CDR3 sequence (DNA): TGTGCCTGTCTCCAAGGGCTAGCGGGGTTCAATGAGCAGTTCTTC. Protein: CACLQGLAGFNEQFF.

V is TRBV19 and J is TRBJ2-1, with D maybe TRBD2 (5 bases). V lost 6 bases, J lost 2 bases, and 17 bases lay in between. The CDR3 covers 16 residues. Germline V CDR1 and CDR2: LNHDA, SQIVND (reference sequence). The CDR3 here is CASSAKRRDAYNEQFF. The CDR3 DNA reads TGTGCCAGTAGCGCAAAGCGACGGGATGCCTACAATGAGCAGTTCTTC.

This chain links TRBV6-5 with TRBJ2-3; 12 bases match TRBD2. The germline CDR1 and CDR2 sequences are MNHEY and SVGAGI. There are 16 residues in the CDR3. Trimming at V came to 0 bases and at J to 5 bases, leaving 3 bases not matched to a gene. In DNA, the CDR3 is TGTGCCAGCAGTTACTCCTCACTAGCGGGAGGAGATACGCAGTATTTT. This codes for CASSYSSLAGGDTQYF.

The chain is built from TRBV28 and TRBJ2-7; 8 nucleotides line up with TRBD1. Losses at the gene ends were 4 bases for V and 6 bases for J; bases not matched to a gene: 5. The CDR3 has 13 amino acids. Per germline, CDR1 MDHEN and CDR2 SYDVKM. The CDR3 sequence: CASSSTDRAEQYF. The DNA of the CDR3 is TGTGCCAGCAGTTCGACGGACAGGGCCGAGCAGTACTTC.

The CDR3 reads CATSDAGTGIFNEQFF. DNA of the CDR3: TGTGCCACCAGTGATGCCGGGACAGGGATTTTCAATGAGCAGTTCTTC. The chain combines TRBV24-1 with TRBJ2-1; TRBD1 agrees at 9 bases. Germline loops: CDR1 KGHDR, CDR2 SFDVKD. This CDR3 spans 16 amino acids. Unmatched junction bases numbered 8, after V lost 3 bases and J lost 6 bases.